The entry below gives a single T cell receptor (beta chain) sequence along with its context. After constant-region reverse-primer amplification, full-length variable regions underwent semi-nested PCR with Nested Universal Primer A. TCRdb passed the 5' RACE reads through MiXCR, listing each CDR3 protein once. The table records approximately 50,000 distinct CDR3 sequences, roughly 25% of them present only once. Germline lookup yields CDR1 SQVTM and CDR2 ANQGSEA. This CDR3 is 11 amino acids long. Trimming removed 3 bases from V and 6 bases from J, with 9 bases in between. Cells sorted as Tregs were CD4+, CD25+ and CD127-/low.

The chain uses TRBV29-1 and TRBJ2-7; TRBD1 is a possible D gene (5 bases). This receptor was taken from a female donor with breast cancer. Material for sequencing was tumor-infiltrating Tregs sorted from the breast tumor. The CDR3, as DNA: TGCAGCGTTGATTTAGGGGCCGAGCAGTACTTC. Its translation is CSVDLGAEQYF.